A selection of T cell receptor beta chains follows, all from one sample in a study of blood T cell repertoires in COVID-19. Clones were read by immunoSEQ multiplex PCR, and TCRdb kept only the in-frame ones, dropping some. In the table there are roughly 50,000 clones, around 92% of which are singletons. The sequencing sample was made of peripheral blood. These TCRs come from a human donor in a cohort sampled during active COVID-19. CDR3s include the opening cysteine and the closing phenylalanine or tryptophan. Each record gives: clone size, V gene, J gene, D gene, CDR3 DNA, CDR3 protein. The D gene is left open where the match is weak. Clone size, where shown, is once, few, many, or a class for clones that have expanded.

>.|TRBV7-9|TRBJ2-2|.
TGTGCCAGCAGCTCATACCCCTCGGTAAGTCCGAACACCGGGGAGCTGTTTTTT
CASSSYPSVSPNTGELFF
>.|TRBV5-1|TRBJ2-3|.
TGCGCCAGCAGCCTACGGAGGGGGCCTATATCCACAGATACGCAGTATTTT
CASSLRRGPISTDTQYF
>.|TRBV27|TRBJ1-2|.
TGTGCCAGCAGTCCTCCCTCGGGAGGCTACACCTTC
CASSPPSGGYTF
>.|TRBV19|TRBJ2-7|.
TGTGCCAGTAGTCCCGGACAGTTCGAGCAGTACTTC
CASSPGQFEQYF
>once|TRBV6-5|TRBJ2-5|TRBD2
TGTGCCAGCAGTTACGCTAGCGGGGGGCGGGAGACCCAGTACTTC
CASSYASGGRETQYF
>.|TRBV3-1/TRBV3-2|TRBJ2-5|TRBD1
TGTGCCAGCCTCCGGGACAGCCAAGAGACCCAGTACTTC
CASLRDSQETQYF
>.|TRBV4-2|TRBJ1-1|.
TGTGCCAGCAGCCAAGTTGGTCGAGCGGAGACCGCTGAAGCTTTCTTT
CASSQVGRAETAEAFF
>.|TRBV4-2|TRBJ1-2|TRBD1
TGTGCCAGCAGCCTAAGAGGGCAGGGGGCCACCTATGGCTACACCTTC
CASSLRGQGATYGYTF
>few|TRBV28|TRBJ2-7|TRBD1
TGTGCCAGTAAAGTTGGGACAGCGACCTACGAGCAGTACTTC
CASKVGTATYEQYF
>.|TRBV24-1|TRBJ2-5|TRBD1
TGTGCCACCAGTGATGGGGGACAGGGCCGGGGGGAGACCCAGTACTTC
CATSDGGQGRGETQYF
>.|TRBV19|TRBJ2-1|TRBD2
TGTGCCAACCTAGCGGGGGGGCGGTACAATGAGCAGTTCTTC
CANLAGGRYNEQFF
>.|TRBV7-8|TRBJ2-2|.
TGTGCCAGCACTGGGGCGTCTATATACACCGGGGAGCTGTTTTTT
CASTGASIYTGELFF
>.|TRBV7-2|TRBJ2-3|TRBD1
TGTGCCAGCAGCTTGAGGGGGACAGCTAGCACAGATACGCAGTATTTT
CASSLRGTASTDTQYF
>.|TRBV19|TRBJ2-1|.
TGTGCCAGTAGTATTCCCGGGGGGCTATACAATGAGCAGTTCTTC
CASSIPGGLYNEQFF
>.|TRBV7-8|TRBJ1-5|.
TGTGCCAGCAGCTTCGCAGGAGGGTATCAGCCCCAGCATTTT
CASSFAGGYQPQHF
>.|TRBV7-7|TRBJ2-1|TRBD1
TGTGCTAGCAGCTTAGGACAGGGGGTCTACAATGAGCAGTTCTTC
CASSLGQGVYNEQFF
>.|TRBV19|TRBJ1-2|.
TGTGCCAGTAGGAAAATAGCTAACTATGGCTACACCTTC
CASRKIANYGYTF
>.|TRBV9|TRBJ2-5|.
.
CASSVFAGGALYF
>once|TRBV28|TRBJ2-7|.
TGTGCCACCGAATTATCGGGTTTTCCCTACGAGCAGTACTTC
CATELSGFPYEQYF
>.|TRBV11-2|TRBJ1-2|.
TGTGCCAGCAGCCAACTTCGGGGAAACTATGGCTACACCTTC
CASSQLRGNYGYTF
>.|TRBV5-1|TRBJ1-5|TRBD1
TGCGCCAGCAAAGGGGGCTTGGGGAATCAGCCCCAGCATTTT
CASKGGLGNQPQHF
>.|TRBV5-1|TRBJ2-1|TRBD2
TGCGCCAGCAGCATGGAGCGGGGGGGGCGAGCAAATGAGCAGTTCTTC
CASSMERGGRANEQFF
>.|TRBV10-1|TRBJ1-2|.
TGCGCCAGCGGGGCAGCCCGAAATGGCTACACCTTC
CASGAARNGYTF
>.|TRBV7-3|TRBJ2-2|.
TGTGCCAGCAGCTTAAACAGGAAGGGGAACACCGGGGAGCTGTTTTTT
CASSLNRKGNTGELFF
>.|TRBV6-2/TRBV6-3|TRBJ2-1|.
TGTGCCAGCAGTTACTGGCAGGGTTCCTCCTACAATGAGCAGTTCTTC
CASSYWQGSSYNEQFF
>.|TRBV27|TRBJ1-1|.
TGTGCCAGCGGGGACGCGGGGGCTAGGGCTTTCTTT
CASGDAGARAFF
>.|TRBV3-1/TRBV3-2|TRBJ2-6|.
TGTGCCAGCAGCCAAGTGGGGGCCTCTGGGGCCAACGTCCTGACTTTC
CASSQVGASGANVLTF
>.|TRBV25-1|TRBJ1-4|.
TGTGCCAGCCAACAAACTTCGGGGGCAACTAATGAAAAACTGTTTTTT
CASQQTSGATNEKLFF
>.|TRBV6-5|TRBJ1-1|TRBD1
TGTGCCAGCGTCGACAGGGGGCGAGGAACTGAAGCTTTCTTT
CASVDRGRGTEAFF
>.|TRBV30|TRBJ2-5|.
TGTGCCTCGGACAATGACAGAGAAGAGACCCAGTACTTC
CASDNDREETQYF
>.|TRBV11-3|TRBJ1-2|.
TGTGCCAGCAGCTCAAGGGGGTCGCACACCCCACTAAATGGGGGCTACACCTTC
CASSSRGSHTPLNGGYTF